This TCR beta chain appears in the sequencing data of a study of blood T cell repertoires in COVID-19. Study-wide background: Samples representing acute and convalescent COVID-19 were sourced from the United States, Italy and Spain. PBMCs, B-cell-depleted T cells, or T cells were the source of the cDNA or gDNA that made up the material.

Study processing details: Amplifying reference gene primers gave estimates of nucleated cell counts. This table comes from immunoSEQ multiplex PCR, and its TCRdb copy is limited to in-frame clones, with some not included. Clonal size and the V and J genes are those of that table, whereas D and trimming came from the DNA. The sample contains 150,000 or so clones, approximately 90% of which appear only once. Germline values: CDR1 SGHRS, CDR2 YFSETQ. The CDR3 sequence is 16 residues long. V was cut by 3 bases and J by 1 base, with 11 bases left in between. Sequencing was done on a sample of peripheral blood. The receptor comes from a human donor in a cohort sampled during active COVID-19. The chain uses TRBV5-1 and TRBJ2-6, with D maybe TRBD2 (5 bases). CDR3 region: CASSYGVSSGANVLTF. DNA for the CDR3: TGCGCCAGCAGCTACGGGGTATCTTCTGGGGCCAACGTCCTGACTTTC.